Listed here are 30 T cell receptor beta chains from one sample, sequenced in a study of cytomegalovirus exposure and HLA in healthy donors. The PCR ran on 60 Vbeta and 13 Jbeta primers. TCRdb's table, derived via immunoSEQ multiplex PCR, lists solely in-frame clones and lacks some. The sample contains 150,000 to 250,000 clones, around three quarters of which appear only once. The sample comprised PBMCs. These receptors were obtained from a man aged 30 to 45 in good health and CMV-seronegative.

The J gene is TRBJ1-3, the V gene TRBV5-4; weak D call: TRBD1 (6 bases). There are 18 residues in the CDR3. With 6 bases removed from V and 0 bases from J, the gap between germline ends came to 22 bases. The germline gives CDR1 SGHNT, CDR2 YYREEE (reference sequence). This chain's CDR3 is CASTSSKDRRSSGNTIYF. CDR3 DNA: TGTGCCAGCACCAGCAGCAAGGACAGAAGAAGCTCTGGAAACACCATATATTTT.

In this sample, this clone turned up a few times. The chain uses TRBV6-5 and TRBJ1-4; 7 nucleotides line up with TRBD1. The V and J ends lost 6 bases and 4 bases, in that order; junction bases with no gene match: 8. CDR3 length equals 15 residues. Germline-derived CDR1 and CDR2 are MNHEY and SVGAGI. The CDR3 nucleotides read TGTGCCAGCAGCCCCGGTCAGGGGGTTAATGAAAAACTGTTTTTT. Protein: CASSPGQGVNEKLFF.

The chain has TRBV5-1 and TRBJ2-2, with 14 bases fitting TRBD2. The V segment lost 0 bases and the J segment 3 bases; nucleotides outside the gene matches: 7. The V gene's germline CDR1 is SGHRS and CDR2 YFSETQ. The CDR3 contains 19 residues. CDR3 region: CASSLDPGLAGGHTGELFF. Here the CDR3 DNA reads TGCGCCAGCAGCTTGGACCCCGGACTAGCGGGAGGTCACACCGGGGAGCTGTTTTTT.

As for this clone: Germline is not matched at one junction end, which may reflect a read error. The chain recombines TRBV5-4 with TRBJ2-3, with 9 nucleotides matching TRBD2. Germline V gene sequence: CDR1 SGHNT, CDR2 YYREEE (reference sequence). The CDR3 runs to 15 residues. CDR3 loop: CASGFTLAGIDTQYF. Here the CDR3 DNA reads TGTGCCAGCGGCTTTACCCTAGCGGGGATAGATACGCAGTATTTT.

The rearrangement uses TRBV2 and TRBJ1-2, with D perhaps TRBD1 (5 bases). Trimming cost V 3 bases and J 0 bases, with 8 bases left between them. Germline values: CDR1 SNHLY, CDR2 FYNNEI. The length of the CDR3 is 14 residues. The CDR3 here is CASSEGGANYGYTF. For the CDR3, the DNA is TGTGCCAGCAGTGAGGGGGGGGCTAACTATGGCTACACCTTC. The full variable domain, rest sourced from reference TRBV2 and TRBJ1-2, is EPEVTQTPSHQVTQMGQEVILRCVPISNHLYFYWYRQILGQKVEFLVSFYNNEISEKSEIFDDQFSVERPDGSNFTLKIRSTKLEDSAMYFCASSEGGANYGYTFGSGTRLTVV.

This CDR3 is CASSSRDSSGNTIYF. CDR3 DNA sequence: TGTGCCAGCAGTTCCCGGGACAGCTCTGGAAACACCATATATTTT. The chain has TRBV6-6 and TRBJ1-3; 7 bases agree with TRBD1. The V gene's germline CDR1 is MNHNY and CDR2 SVGAGI (reference sequence). With V trimmed by 4 bases and J by 0 bases, 3 bases remained unmatched. CDR3 length: 15 amino acids.

The chain employs TRBV5-1 and TRBJ2-2; 11 nucleotides match TRBD2. Germline CDR1 SGHRS, CDR2 YFSETQ. This CDR3 spans 16 amino acids. Germline trimming cut 7 bases from V and 6 bases from J; bases unmatched to any gene: 11. CDR3 in DNA: TGCGCCAGCTTCACTAGCGGGAGCTCCCCAGCCGGGGAGCTGTTTTTT. It codes for CASFTSGSSPAGELFF.

The rearrangement joins TRBV29-1 to TRBJ2-5; the D gene is possibly TRBD2 (7 bases). The CDR3 runs 12 residues. Germline V gene sequence: CDR1 SQVTM, CDR2 ANQGSEA. Trimming removed 6 bases at V and 5 bases at J, with 13 bases between. This chain's CDR3 is CSVGGGRETQYF. The CDR3, as DNA: TGCAGCGTGGGAGGGGGGCGGGAGACCCAGTACTTC.

The chain's CDR3 is CASSQNALAGGYYEQYF. The CDR3, as DNA: TGTGCCAGCAGCCAGAACGCCCTAGCGGGAGGGTACTACGAGCAGTACTTC. The chain carries TRBV7-2 and TRBJ2-7, with 12 bases fitting TRBD2. The trim removed 5 bases at V and 3 bases at J, leaving 11 bases unmatched. The CDR3 is made up of 17 amino acids. The V gene's germline CDR1 is SGHTA and CDR2 FQGNSA. The full variable domain, completed using reference TRBV7-2 and TRBJ2-7, is GAGVSQSPSNKVTEKGKDVELRCDPISGHTALYWYRQSLGQGLEFLIYFQGNSAPDKSGLPSDRFSAERTGGSVSTLTIQRTQQEDSAVYLCASSQNALAGGYYEQYFGPGTRLTVT.

This clone has just a few counts. This chain uses TRBV11-2 with TRBJ1-4, with 8 bases that match TRBD1. CDR3 length: 14 residues. After removal of 1 base from V and 8 bases from J, the junction contained 3 bases not matched to a gene. Germline V gene data show CDR1 as SGHAT and CDR2 as FQNNGV. Here the CDR3 reads CASSLGQGMEKLFF. The CDR3 DNA is TGTGCCAGCAGCTTAGGACAGGGGATGGAAAAACTGTTTTTT.

This rearrangement joins TRBV27 to TRBJ2-1; 8 nucleotides align to TRBD2. V shed 2 bases, J shed 3 bases, and the junction held 3 bases outside the gene matches. CDR3 length: 15 residues. CDR1 and CDR2 (germline): MNHEY, SMNVEV (reference sequence). For the CDR3, the DNA is TGTGCCAGCAGTTTAGGCGGGAGGTTCTACAATGAGCAGTTCTTC. It encodes CASSLGGRFYNEQFF.

This clone showed up just a few times. This sequence joins TRBV5-8 and TRBJ2-3, with 7 bases matching TRBD2. CDR3 length: 16 amino acids. V dropped 0 bases and J dropped 1; count of bases not matched to a gene: 5. Germline lookup yields CDR1 SGHTS and CDR2 YDEGEE. This CDR3 reads CASSLGTSLRTDTQYF. The DNA for the CDR3 is TGTGCCAGCAGCTTGGGGACTAGTTTACGCACAGATACGCAGTATTTT.

The V and J genes are TRBV19 and TRBJ2-1; possibly TRBD2 for D (6 bases). CDR3 length equals 17 residues. The V and J ends lost 1 base and 0 bases respectively, with 13 bases between them. Germline loops: CDR1 LNHDA, CDR2 SQIVND (reference sequence). In nucleotides, the CDR3 is TGTGCCAGTAGTATAGGTGGCGGGGCTAACTCCTACAATGAGCAGTTCTTC. This translates into CASSIGGGANSYNEQFF.

V is TRBV7-2 and J is TRBJ1-4, with D unresolved. Trimming shortened V by 6 bases and J by 7 bases, and 18 bases separated the two germline ends. The germline V gene encodes CDR1 SGHTA and CDR2 FQGNSA. This CDR3 comprises 15 residues. The CDR3 protein is CASSALPRTFEKLFF. The CDR3 DNA follows: TGTGCCAGCAGTGCCCTCCCTCGGACTTTTGAAAAACTGTTTTTT.

This clone was observed once. J is TRBJ2-1 and V is TRBV18, with D possibly matching TRBD1 (5 bases). V was shortened by 0 bases and J by 0 bases, with 9 bases between the two germline ends. The CDR3 spans 16 residues. Germline values: CDR1 KGHSH, CDR2 LQKENI. CDR3 sequence reads: CASSPPTAGSYNEQFF. For the CDR3, the DNA is TGTGCCAGCTCACCACCGACAGCCGGCTCCTACAATGAGCAGTTCTTC.

V and J are TRBV5-1 and TRBJ2-2; possible D gene TRBD1, 6 bases. CDR3 length: 14 residues. Between the trimmed V and J ends, which lost 8 bases and 5 bases, there was a span of 16 bases. Germline-derived CDR1 and CDR2 are SGHRS and YFSETQ. DNA of the CDR3: TGCGCCAGTGGGGCAGGGGTATTGACCGGGGAGCTGTTTTTT. Protein: CASGAGVLTGELFF.

The chain uses TRBV13 and TRBJ2-3, with TRBD2 identical over 8 bases. Germline lookup yields CDR1 PRHDT and CDR2 FYEKMQ (reference sequence). V lost 0 bases to trimming and J lost 3 bases; unmatched junction nucleotides: 2. The length of the CDR3 is 15 residues. The CDR3: CASSLGGRGTDTQYF. CDR3 nucleotides: TGTGCCAGCAGCTTAGGCGGGAGGGGTACAGATACGCAGTATTTT.

The chain is built from TRBV6-4 and TRBJ2-3; D is perhaps TRBD1 (6 bases). From germline, CDR1 is MRHNA and CDR2 SNTAGT. The V end lost 4 bases, the J end lost 2 bases, and 16 bases lay between the germline ends. CDR3 length: 16 amino acids. The DNA for the CDR3 is TGTGCCAGCAGTGTGACCCCCGGGACAACCACAGATACGCAGTATTTT. It translates to CASSVTPGTTTDTQYF.

The chain employs TRBV11-2 and TRBJ2-3; TRBD2 aligns across 7 bases. The V and J ends lost 5 bases and 1 base, in that order; junction bases with no gene match: 9. This CDR3 contains 16 residues. Germline V gene data show CDR1 as SGHAT and CDR2 as FQNNGV. CDR3 nucleotides: TGTGCCAGCAGCCAAGGGTTCCGGGAGGGCACAGATACGCAGTATTTT. Its protein is CASSQGFREGTDTQYF. The complete variable domain, with remaining parts taken from reference TRBV11-2 and TRBJ2-3, reads EAGVAQSPRYKIIEKRQSVAFWCNPISGHATLYWYQQILGQGPKLLIQFQNNGVVDDSQLPKDRFSAERLKGVDSTLKIQPAKLEDSAVYLCASSQGFREGTDTQYFGPGTRLTVL.

The chain uses TRBV11-2 and TRBJ2-5; D possibly corresponds to TRBD1 (5 bases). The CDR3 runs 14 residues. With 5 bases removed from V and 2 bases from J, the gap between germline ends came to 12 bases. The germline V gene has CDR1 SGHAT and CDR2 FQNNGV. In DNA form, the CDR3 reads TGTGCCAGCAGCCCCGGACACTTACAAGAGACCCAGTACTTC. This sequence encodes CASSPGHLQETQYF.

In DNA form, the CDR3 reads TGTGCCAGCAGCCTAGGACAGGGGGCGCTTGAGCAGTACTTC. Its translation: CASSLGQGALEQYF. V gene TRBV7-2 combines with J gene TRBJ2-7; TRBD1 aligns across 11 bases. Trimming cost V 5 bases and J 7 bases; bases outside gene matches: 7. The CDR3 extends over 14 amino acids. Germline-derived CDR1 and CDR2 are SGHTA and FQGNSA.

This clone appeared once. The CDR3, as DNA: TGTGCCAGCAGTGAAGTGGCGGGGGGACAAGAGACCCAGTACTTC. This sequence encodes CASSEVAGGQETQYF. J is TRBJ2-5 and V is TRBV2; TRBD2 matches 8 bases. V shed 1 base and J 2 bases; nucleotides not matched to a gene: 3. CDR3 length: 15 amino acids. The germline V gene has CDR1 SNHLY and CDR2 FYNNEI. The whole variable domain, filled in from reference TRBV2 and TRBJ2-5, reads EPEVTQTPSHQVTQMGQEVILRCVPISNHLYFYWYRQILGQKVEFLVSFYNNEISEKSEIFDDQFSVERPDGSNFTLKIRSTKLEDSAMYFCASSEVAGGQETQYFGPGTRLLVL.

The chain links TRBV6-1 to TRBJ2-6; TRBD1 agrees at 7 bases. V trimming: 4 bases; J trimming: 1 base; junction bases outside the gene matches: 4. CDR1 MNHNS and CDR2 SASEGT come from the germline V gene. The CDR3 has 16 residues. The CDR3 DNA is TGTGCCAGCAGTGCGCCCAGGGGGTCTGGGGCCAACGTCCTGACTTTC. Translated: CASSAPRGSGANVLTF.

This clone was seen a handful of times. This chain joins TRBV27 and TRBJ1-6; no clear D gene. This CDR3 has 14 residues. V was shortened by 2 bases and J by 8 bases, with 10 bases between the two germline ends. In germline, CDR1 is MNHEY, CDR2 SMNVEV (reference sequence). CDR3 nucleotide sequence: TGTGCCAGCAGTTTAAGGCAGGCTGATTCACCCCTCCACTTT. Amino acid sequence: CASSLRQADSPLHF.

V gene TRBV27 combines with J gene TRBJ2-4; 9 bases fit TRBD1. CDR1 is MNHEY and CDR2 is SMNVEV in the germline V gene (reference sequence). Trimming at V came to 6 bases and at J to 2 bases, leaving 17 bases not matched to a gene. The CDR3 loop spans 19 amino acids. The CDR3 loop is CASSHERTGAPLTKNIQYF. DNA for the CDR3: TGTGCCAGCAGCCACGAGCGGACAGGGGCGCCTCTGACCAAAAACATTCAGTACTTC.

The chain couples TRBV9 to TRBJ2-3; 7 positions match TRBD1. With 4 bases clipped from V and 2 bases from J, the junction kept 7 bases outside the gene matches. CDR3 length equals 15 residues. Germline CDR1 is SGDLS and CDR2 is YYNGEE. CDR3 amino acids: CASSLTGHDTDTQYF. CDR3 nucleotide sequence: TGTGCCAGCAGCTTGACAGGGCATGACACAGATACGCAGTATTTT.

V and J are TRBV2 and TRBJ2-6; TRBD1 aligns across 9 bases. CDR3 length: 15 residues. J lost 2 bases, V lost 8 bases, and 4 bases had no gene match. CDR1 is SNHLY and CDR2 is FYNNEI in the germline V gene. DNA for the CDR3: TGTGCCAGCGGAAACAGGGGGCCTGGGGCCAACGTCCTGACTTTC. This translates into CASGNRGPGANVLTF.

This clone was recorded many times. The chain couples TRBV30 to TRBJ1-4; 7 bases match TRBD1. From germline, CDR1 is GTSNPN and CDR2 SVGIG (reference sequence). The CDR3 sequence is 15 residues long. The junction had 13 bases not matched to a gene; V was cut back by 4 bases and J by 8 bases. The chain's CDR3 is CAWTPGGTHVEKLFF. The CDR3 region has the DNA TGTGCCTGGACCCCAGGGGGGACTCATGTAGAAAAACTGTTTTTT.

This chain joins TRBV28 and TRBJ2-1, with 8 bases matching TRBD2. Germline values: CDR1 MDHEN, CDR2 SYDVKM. After removal of 10 bases from V and 6 bases from J, the junction contained 11 bases not matched to a gene. The CDR3 is 14 residues long. The CDR3 coding sequence is TGTGCCACATACCCAAGACTAGCGTTCAATGAGCAGTTCTTC. Translated, it gives CATYPRLAFNEQFF.

This chain joins TRBV27 and TRBJ1-2; possibly TRBD1 for D (5 bases). Trimming took 2 bases from V and 0 from J, leaving 13 bases between them. Germline V CDR1 and CDR2: MNHEY, SMNVEV (reference sequence). The CDR3 runs 16 residues. The CDR3 DNA reads TGTGCCAGCAGTTTAGGGGGGTTGCGAGCTAACTATGGCTACACCTTC. The encoded protein is CASSLGGLRANYGYTF.